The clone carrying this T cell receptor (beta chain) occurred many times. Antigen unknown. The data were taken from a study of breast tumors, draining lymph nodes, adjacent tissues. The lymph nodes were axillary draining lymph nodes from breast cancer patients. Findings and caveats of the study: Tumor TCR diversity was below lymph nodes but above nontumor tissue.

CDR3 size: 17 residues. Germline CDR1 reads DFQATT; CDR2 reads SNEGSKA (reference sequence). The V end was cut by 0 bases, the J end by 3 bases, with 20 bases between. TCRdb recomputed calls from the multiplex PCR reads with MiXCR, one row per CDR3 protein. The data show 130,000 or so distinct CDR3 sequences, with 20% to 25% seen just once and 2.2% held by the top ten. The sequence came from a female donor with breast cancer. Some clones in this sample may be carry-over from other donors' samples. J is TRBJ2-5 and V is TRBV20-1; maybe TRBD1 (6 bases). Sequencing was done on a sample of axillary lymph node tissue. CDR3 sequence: CSARDLLGQGRKETQYF. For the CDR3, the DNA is TGCAGTGCTAGAGATTTGTTGGGGCAGGGGCGGAAAGAGACCCAGTACTTC.